These T cell receptor beta chains were read from a single sample in a study of CD8 T cells in ankylosing spondylitis. Each CDR3 protein is one row after TCRdb ran MiXCR on the 5' RACE reads. This sample carries about 300,000 distinct CDR3 sequences, roughly 11% of them seen once, and the ten largest clones take roughly 9.2%. Sequences were obtained from blood, either unsorted or a sorted T cell fraction (not recorded which). All receptors derive from a female donor with ankylosing spondylitis or in good health (not recorded which). Both conserved end residues are part of each CDR3. The D gene is left open where the match is weak. The size field is filled for only some rows; it gives once, few, many or a size class.

v_call	d_call	j_call	clone_size	cdr3_nt	cdr3_aa
TRBV6-6	NA	TRBJ1-5	NA	TGTGCCAGCAGTCCCACAGACAATCAGCCCCAGCATTTT	CASSPTDNQPQHF
TRBV15	NA	TRBJ2-7	NA	TGTGCCACCAGCGGAGATTGGGGCTCCTACGAGCAGTACTTC	CATSGDWGSYEQYF
TRBV5-1	NA	TRBJ2-5	NA	TGCGCCAGCAGCCCCTTAAACCAAGAGACCCAGTACTTC	CASSPLNQETQYF
TRBV12-3/TRBV12-4	NA	TRBJ2-1	many	TGTGCCAGCAGTTTAAACGGGAACAATGAGCAGTTCTTC	CASSLNGNNEQFF
TRBV11-2	TRBD1	TRBJ1-3	many	TGTGCCAGCAGCCCCGACAGGGCCCCTGGAAACACCATATATTTT	CASSPDRAPGNTIYF
TRBV28	TRBD1	TRBJ2-6	many	TGTGCCAGCAGCCACACGAGGGACAGGGGGACCAACGTCCTGACTTTC	CASSHTRDRGTNVLTF
TRBV20-1	NA	TRBJ1-4	many	TGCAGTGCTAGAGATCCTCGGACAGATGAAAAACTGTTTTTT	CSARDPRTDEKLFF
TRBV10-3	NA	TRBJ2-6	many	TGTGCCATCAGTGACGCGACAGGAACTACCTCTGGGGCCAACGTCCTGACTTTC	CAISDATGTTSGANVLTF
TRBV5-1	NA	TRBJ2-2	NA	TGCGCCAGCAGCGCTTTACTAGGTGCGAACACCGGGGAGCTGTTTTTT	CASSALLGANTGELFF
TRBV27	NA	TRBJ2-7	NA	TGTGCCAGCAGTACCGGCTCCTATACAGATCTCAGTGACTACGAGCAGTACTTC	CASSTGSYTDLSDYEQYF
TRBV5-1	NA	TRBJ2-2	many	TGCGCCAGCAGCTTGTTACAGGGAAACACCGGGGAGCTGTTTTTT	CASSLLQGNTGELFF
TRBV5-1	NA	TRBJ2-3	many	TGCGCCAGCAGCCTATCCCTCGGAACAGATACGCAGTATTTT	CASSLSLGTDTQYF
TRBV7-9	TRBD1	TRBJ1-5	many	TGTGCCAGCAGCTTAGGGGAAACAGGGGTTAGAGATCAGCCCCAGCATTTT	CASSLGETGVRDQPQHF
TRBV29-1	NA	TRBJ1-4	many	TGCAGCGCCGCGGCACGAGAGGAAAAACTGTTTTTT	CSAAAREEKLFF
TRBV25-1	NA	TRBJ2-7	few	TGTGCCAGCAGTGTTCTAGGGAGCTCCTACGAGCAGTACTTC	CASSVLGSSYEQYF